These 23 T cell receptor beta chains came from one sample sequenced in a study of CD8+ T cells in alopecia areata (dated by TCRdb to the late 2010s). This specimen's time point label, per the study, means: less than five weeks on oral tofacitinib. The treatment or condition label on this specimen signifies: oral pan-JAK inhibitor, 5-10 mg twice daily. The receptor library was made with the immunoSEQ multiplex PCR assay. For TCR sequencing, RNA was extracted from every sample and reverse transcribed into cDNA to serve as template. In its TCRdb copy, this immuneACCESS table keeps in-frame sequences only and misses some clones. Where compared with another copy, unresolved V genes explain less than half of these, and the others have no known cause. The sample has about 210,000 clones on record, about 64% of them singletons. The biggest ten clones account for roughly 4.2% of the sample. Source: CD4+ T cells sorted from blood, taken at week 4, from a patient treated with tofacitinib. These receptors all stem from a human donor with alopecia areata.

There are a few counts of this clone. The V call is TRBV5-1, the J call TRBJ1-1; 7 bases map to TRBD1. V was pared by 3 bases and J by 1 base, with 9 bases of the junction left unmatched. Germline loops: CDR1 SGHRS, CDR2 YFSETQ. This CDR3 has 16 amino acids. The chain's CDR3 is CASSSVMDRTNTEAFF. The CDR3 nucleotides are TGCGCCAGCAGCTCCGTTATGGACAGGACGAACACTGAAGCTTTCTTT.

The CDR3 DNA is TGCGCCAGCAGCCGGGAAGATACGCAGTATTTT. Its translation is CASSREDTQYF. The chain uses TRBV5-1 and TRBJ2-3; TRBD2 is a possible D gene (5 bases). The CDR3 totals 11 residues. V was pared by 4 bases and J by 5 bases, with 5 bases between. Germline assignment: CDR1 SGHRS and CDR2 YFSETQ.

V and J are TRBV5-1 and TRBJ1-5, with TRBD1 identical over 7 bases. The CDR3 totals 15 residues. Per the germline V gene, CDR1 is SGHRS and CDR2 is YFSETQ. The V gene end was trimmed by 1 base and the J gene end by 0 bases; junction bases not matched to a gene: 1. The CDR3 sequence is CASSLTGDSNQPQHF. CDR3 in DNA: TGCGCCAGCAGCTTGACAGGGGATAGCAATCAGCCCCAGCATTTT.

The CDR3 DNA follows: TGTGCCAGCAGCCTTCTCTCGGGTTCGGCTGAGACCCAGTACTTC. Its translation: CASSLLSGSAETQYF. The chain links TRBV13 to TRBJ2-5; D is undetermined. The CDR3 runs 15 residues. V lost 5 bases and J 5 bases, leaving 18 bases between the germline ends. Germline CDR1 and CDR2: PRHDT and FYEKMQ (reference sequence).

This chain connects TRBV2 to TRBJ2-3; 12 bases align to TRBD2. The CDR3 consists of 16 residues. The germline CDR1 and CDR2 sequences are SNHLY and FYNNEI. V lost 3 bases and J lost 5; bases outside the gene matches: 6. CDR3 residues: CASSDFELAGGDTQYF. The CDR3 region has the DNA TGTGCCAGCAGTGATTTCGAACTAGCGGGGGGAGATACGCAGTATTTT.

This chain's CDR3 is CATVTGNNYGYTF. For the CDR3, the DNA is TGTGCCACCGTGACAGGGAATAACTATGGCTACACCTTC. The V call is TRBV25-1, the J call TRBJ1-2; 7 nucleotides match TRBD1. J gave up 1 base and V 10 bases, and 6 bases lay outside the gene matches. From germline, CDR1 is MGHDK and CDR2 SYGVNS. The CDR3 has 13 amino acids.

In this sample, this clone turned up once. This rearrangement joins TRBV6-1 to TRBJ1-6; perhaps TRBD1 as D (6 bases). The CDR3 is 15 residues long. With 4 bases removed from V and 8 bases from J, the gap between germline ends came to 15 bases. CDR1 is MNHNS and CDR2 is SASEGT in the germline V gene. CDR3 amino acids: CASSGAGTMDSPLHF. The CDR3 nucleotides are TGTGCCAGCAGTGGGGCCGGGACAATGGATTCACCCCTCCACTTT.

This rearrangement joins TRBV6-5 to TRBJ1-1; 7 bases agree with TRBD1. The CDR3 length is 15 residues. J lost 4 bases, V lost 6 bases, and 11 bases had no gene match. Germline V gives CDR1 MNHEY, CDR2 SVGAGI. CDR3 sequence: CASSTGAAGGTEAFF. CDR3 sequence (DNA): TGTGCCAGCAGCACAGGGGCGGCCGGAGGCACTGAAGCTTTCTTT.

This clone was observed a single time. The chain has TRBV29-1 and TRBJ1-6; 9 nucleotides line up with TRBD1. The CDR3 has 14 residues. The germline CDR1 and CDR2 sequences are SQVTM and ANQGSEA. Unmatched junction bases numbered 7, after V lost 6 bases and J lost 7 bases. The CDR3 coding sequence is TGCAGCGTAAGAGCTGGGACAGGGAATTCACCCCTCCACTTT. This codes for CSVRAGTGNSPLHF.

This clone was seen only a few times. The CDR3 protein is CASSSNRVSNEQFF. For the CDR3, the DNA is TGTGCCAGCAGCTCCAACAGGGTTTCGAATGAGCAGTTCTTC. The V call is TRBV11-2, the J call TRBJ2-1; TRBD1 is a possible D gene (6 bases). CDR1 SGHAT and CDR2 FQNNGV come from the germline V gene. Trimming took 4 bases from V and 7 from J, leaving 14 bases between them. CDR3 length equals 14 residues.

The chain combines TRBV7-9 with TRBJ1-6, with 8 nucleotides matching TRBD1. The germline gives CDR1 SEHNR, CDR2 FQNEAQ (reference sequence). This CDR3 comprises 15 residues. Trimming took 5 bases from V and 6 from J; bases not matched to a gene: 6. The CDR3 DNA sequence: TGTGCCAGCAGCGAACAGGGGGTCAGTAATTCACCCCTCCACTTT. Its translation is CASSEQGVSNSPLHF.

This chain links TRBV20-1 with TRBJ2-1; TRBD2 is a possible D gene (5 bases). The germline V gene has CDR1 DFQATT and CDR2 SNEGSKA (reference sequence). The CDR3 has 11 amino acids. V lost 4 bases, J lost 15 bases, and 16 bases lay in between. CDR3 DNA: TGCAGTGCTACGGACTTCCACGATAGGTTCTTC. Its protein product is CSATDFHDRFF.

The chain joins TRBV30 to TRBJ2-7, with D uncertain. This CDR3 has 14 amino acids. In germline, CDR1 is GTSNPN, CDR2 SVGIG (reference sequence). The V end was cut by 0 bases, the J end by 0 bases, with 9 bases between. The CDR3 region is CAWSVQTDSYEQYF. The CDR3 DNA sequence: TGTGCCTGGAGTGTCCAGACGGACTCCTACGAGCAGTACTTC.

The rearrangement joins TRBV10-2 to TRBJ1-1, with TRBD1 as a possible D gene (5 bases). CDR3 length: 14 residues. The V gene lost 7 bases and the J gene lost 4 bases, with 16 bases spanning the gap. Germline lookup yields CDR1 WSHSY and CDR2 SAAADI. The DNA of the CDR3 is TGCGCCAGCAACCTACAGGTAGTCGGCACTGAAGCTTTCTTT. Its protein product is CASNLQVVGTEAFF.

The rearrangement links TRBV9 to TRBJ1-1; 7 nucleotides align to TRBD1. The CDR3 is 18 residues long. Germline V gene data show CDR1 as SGDLS and CDR2 as YYNGEE. V shed 0 bases, J shed 3 bases, and the junction held 14 bases outside the gene matches. CDR3 DNA sequence: TGTGCCAGCAGCGTAGGTACCTACGGAGAGGGGGCCGACACTGAAGCTTTCTTT. Translated, it gives CASSVGTYGEGADTEAFF.

This clone was picked up a small number of times. The sample carries other DNA sequences with the same CDR3. The chain employs TRBV18 and TRBJ2-5; D is undetermined. Germline CDR1 KGHSH, CDR2 LQKENI. The CDR3 contains 12 residues. Trimming removed 5 bases from V and 0 bases from J, with 4 bases in between. The CDR3 is CASSLYQETQYF. The DNA for the CDR3 is TGTGCCAGCTCATTGTACCAAGAGACCCAGTACTTC. The whole variable domain, filled in from reference TRBV18 and TRBJ2-5, reads NAGVMQNPRHLVRRRGQEARLRCSPMKGHSHVYWYRQLPEEGLKFMVYLQKENIIDESGMPKERFSAEFPKEGPSILRIQQVVRGDSAAYFCASSLYQETQYFGPGTRLLVL.

This clone has more than one count but fewer than ten. The chain joins TRBV5-6 to TRBJ1-1; 8 bases are a match to TRBD1. Per the germline V gene, CDR1 is SGHDT and CDR2 is YYEEEE. The CDR3 consists of 14 residues. J gave up 10 bases and V 2 bases, and 10 bases lay outside the gene matches. The CDR3 DNA follows: TGTGCCAGCAGCTTTGGGACAGGAACACTGGGAGCTTTCTTT. It yields the protein CASSFGTGTLGAFF.

This chain connects TRBV7-6 to TRBJ2-6, with D perhaps being TRBD1 or TRBD2 (6 bases each). Trimming pared 5 bases from V and 4 bases from J, leaving 15 bases between. CDR1 and CDR2 from the germline V gene are SGHVS and FNYEAQ. The CDR3 sequence is 16 residues long. DNA of the CDR3: TGTGCCAGCAGCCCCCAAGGGGGGACAGGGGCCAACGTCCTGACTTTC. Translating gives CASSPQGGTGANVLTF.

This clone showed up just once. The genes are TRBV6-5 and TRBJ2-5; 7 nucleotides match TRBD2. The CDR3 has 15 residues. The J segment lost 4 bases and the V segment lost 8 bases, leaving 13 bases of the junction unmatched. The germline V gene encodes CDR1 MNHEY and CDR2 SVGAGI. The CDR3 spells CASGRTRSLGETQYF. The CDR3 DNA reads TGTGCCAGCGGTAGGACTAGATCACTAGGAGAGACCCAGTACTTC.

This rearrangement joins TRBV27 to TRBJ2-6; D ambiguous. There are 16 residues in the CDR3. Trimming stripped 1 base from V and 2 bases from J, with 9 bases between. Germline V lookup: CDR1 MNHEY, CDR2 SMNVEV (reference sequence). The CDR3 DNA follows: TGTGCCAGCAGTTTATTCGCAGGTACTGGGGCCAACGTCCTGACTTTC. It yields the protein CASSLFAGTGANVLTF.

The chain recombines TRBV2 with TRBJ2-5; 10 bases align to TRBD2. The V gene's germline CDR1 is SNHLY and CDR2 FYNNEI. The CDR3 spans 16 residues. The J segment lost 4 bases and the V segment lost 6 bases, leaving 11 bases of the junction unmatched. The CDR3 nucleotides are TGTGCCAGCAGCGCTAGCGGGGGACCCCAAGGAGAGACCCAGTACTTC. Protein product: CASSASGGPQGETQYF. Full variable domain (outside the CDR3, taken from reference TRBV2 and TRBJ2-5): EPEVTQTPSHQVTQMGQEVILRCVPISNHLYFYWYRQILGQKVEFLVSFYNNEISEKSEIFDDQFSVERPDGSNFTLKIRSTKLEDSAMYFCASSASGGPQGETQYFGPGTRLLVL.

This chain links TRBV2 with TRBJ2-7; perhaps TRBD1 as D (6 bases). The CDR3 consists of 14 residues. Germline V CDR1 and CDR2: SNHLY, FYNNEI. Trimming removed 10 bases at V and 2 bases at J, with 18 bases between. The CDR3 loop reads CATTQGEGAYEQYF. CDR3 nucleotides: TGTGCCACCACCCAGGGCGAGGGGGCCTACGAGCAGTACTTC.

The J gene is TRBJ2-3, the V gene TRBV6-5; no clear D gene. Trimming shortened V by 5 bases and J by 2 bases, and 11 bases separated the two germline ends. The germline CDR1 and CDR2 sequences are MNHEY and SVGAGI. This CDR3 has 14 residues. The CDR3 reads CASSPNRLTDTQYF. The CDR3 nucleotides are TGTGCCAGCAGTCCGAATCGACTCACAGATACGCAGTATTTT.